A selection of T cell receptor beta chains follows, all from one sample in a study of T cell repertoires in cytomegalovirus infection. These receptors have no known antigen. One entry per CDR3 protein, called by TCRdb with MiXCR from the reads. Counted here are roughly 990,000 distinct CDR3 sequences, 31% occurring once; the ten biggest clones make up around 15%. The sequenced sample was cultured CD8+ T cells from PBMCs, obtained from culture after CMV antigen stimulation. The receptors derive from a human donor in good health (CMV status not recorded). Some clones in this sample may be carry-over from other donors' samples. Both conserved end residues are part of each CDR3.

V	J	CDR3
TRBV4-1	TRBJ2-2	CASSHPGLAGTGELFF
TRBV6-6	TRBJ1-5	CASSGGPLGGIYSNQPQHF
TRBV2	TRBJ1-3	CASTPTRDHSGNTIYF
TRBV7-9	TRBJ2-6	CASSFVSPRANVLTF
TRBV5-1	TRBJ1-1	CASSSRQGLRTEAFF
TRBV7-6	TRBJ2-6	CASSLQQGIFSGANVLTF
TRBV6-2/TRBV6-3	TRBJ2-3	CASSNEGLAVTTDTQYF
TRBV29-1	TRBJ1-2	CSVSEASFNYGYTF
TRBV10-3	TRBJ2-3	CAISETVRDRGLEGDTQYF
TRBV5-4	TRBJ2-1	CASSPGQDNYNEQFF
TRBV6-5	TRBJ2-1	CASSYGTSPTNEQFF
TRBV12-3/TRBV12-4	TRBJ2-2	CASGQGNTGELFF
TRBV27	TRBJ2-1	CASKDTGANEQFF
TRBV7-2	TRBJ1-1	CASSYRDIITEAFF